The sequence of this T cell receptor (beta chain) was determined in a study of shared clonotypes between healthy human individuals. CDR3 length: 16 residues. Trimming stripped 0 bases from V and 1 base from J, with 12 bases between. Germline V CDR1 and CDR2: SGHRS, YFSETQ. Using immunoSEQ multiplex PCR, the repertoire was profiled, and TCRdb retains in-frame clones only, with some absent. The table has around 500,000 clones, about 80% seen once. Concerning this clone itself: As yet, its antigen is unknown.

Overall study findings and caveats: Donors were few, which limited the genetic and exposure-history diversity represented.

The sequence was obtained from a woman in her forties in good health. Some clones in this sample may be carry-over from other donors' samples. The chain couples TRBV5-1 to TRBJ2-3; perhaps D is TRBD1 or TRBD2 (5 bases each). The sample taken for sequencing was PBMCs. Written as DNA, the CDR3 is TGCGCCAGCAGCTTGGAGGGGCGGCGGGGCACAGATACGCAGTATTTT. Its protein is CASSLEGRRGTDTQYF.